This T cell receptor (beta chain) was documented in a study of glioma-infiltrating T cells. Overall study findings and caveats: Very few CDR3 sequences were shared between tissue and blood. Non-neoplastic patients had below-expected tissue-blood divergence, while all gliomas exceeded expectation.

Trimming left V 11 bases short and J 7 bases short, with 17 bases between. CDR1 is LNHDA, CDR2 SQIVND, per germline (reference sequence). This CDR3 has 13 residues. The sample holds a few counts of this clonotype. Its antigen is unidentified. Amplification of TCR alpha and beta CDR3 regions from RNA used iRepertoire nested multiplex PCR. One-step reverse transcription and amplification started from approximately 100-400 ng of tissue mRNA or PBMC total RNA. MiXCR was run by TCRdb on the multiplex PCR reads, yielding one entry per CDR3 protein. The sample lists around 170,000 distinct CDR3 sequences, roughly 45% seen once, with under 6.5% in the top ten.

The sample was glioma tissue, nonneoplastic brain tissue, or PBMCs (not recorded which). The V call is TRBV19, the J call TRBJ2-2, with D possibly matching TRBD2 (6 bases). This sequence originates from a human donor with low-grade glioma or glioblastoma, undergoing nonglioma brain surgery, or in good health (not recorded which). CDR3 loop: CASSGRRDGELFF. The CDR3 DNA is TGTGCCTCCTCGGGGAGGAGGGACGGGGAGCTGTTTTTT.